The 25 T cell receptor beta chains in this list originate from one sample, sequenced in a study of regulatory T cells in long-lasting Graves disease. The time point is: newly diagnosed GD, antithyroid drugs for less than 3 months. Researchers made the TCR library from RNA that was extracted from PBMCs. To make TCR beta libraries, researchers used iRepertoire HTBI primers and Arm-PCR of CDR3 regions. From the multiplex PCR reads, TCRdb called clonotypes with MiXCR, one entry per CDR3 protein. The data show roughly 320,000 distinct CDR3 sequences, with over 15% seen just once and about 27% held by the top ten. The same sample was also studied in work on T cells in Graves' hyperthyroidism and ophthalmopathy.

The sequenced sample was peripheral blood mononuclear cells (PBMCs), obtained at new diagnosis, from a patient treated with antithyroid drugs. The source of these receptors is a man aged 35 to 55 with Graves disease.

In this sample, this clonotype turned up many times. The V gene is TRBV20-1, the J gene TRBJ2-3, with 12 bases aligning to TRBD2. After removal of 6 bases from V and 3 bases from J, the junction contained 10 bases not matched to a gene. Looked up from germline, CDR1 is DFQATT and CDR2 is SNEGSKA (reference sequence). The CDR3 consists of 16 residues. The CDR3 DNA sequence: TGCAGTGCCAACCCTACTAGCGGGGGGCGGACAGATACGCAGTATTTT. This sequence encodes CSANPTSGGRTDTQYF.

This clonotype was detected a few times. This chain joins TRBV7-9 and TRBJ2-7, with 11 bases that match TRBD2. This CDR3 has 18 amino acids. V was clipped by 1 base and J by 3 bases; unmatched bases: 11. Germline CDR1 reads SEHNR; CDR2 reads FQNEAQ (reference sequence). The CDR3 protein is CASSLVVEASGGRYEQYF. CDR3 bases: TGTGCCAGCAGCTTAGTAGTGGAGGCTAGCGGGGGGCGCTACGAGCAGTACTTC.

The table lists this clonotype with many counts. CDR3 region: CASSTSSSYNEQFF. The CDR3 DNA reads as TGTGCCAGCAGTACATCGAGCTCCTACAATGAGCAGTTCTTC. The rearrangement links TRBV12-3 or TRBV12-4 to TRBJ2-1; no clear D. The CDR3 sequence is 14 residues long. The ends were cut back, 5 bases at V and 0 bases at J, with 8 bases in the middle.

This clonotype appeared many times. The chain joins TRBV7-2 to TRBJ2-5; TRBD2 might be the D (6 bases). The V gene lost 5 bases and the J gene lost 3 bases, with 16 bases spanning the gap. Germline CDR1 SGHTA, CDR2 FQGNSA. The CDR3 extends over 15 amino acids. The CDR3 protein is CASSLGSRREETQYF. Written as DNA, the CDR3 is TGTGCCAGCAGCCTAGGGAGTCGGAGGGAAGAGACCCAGTACTTC.

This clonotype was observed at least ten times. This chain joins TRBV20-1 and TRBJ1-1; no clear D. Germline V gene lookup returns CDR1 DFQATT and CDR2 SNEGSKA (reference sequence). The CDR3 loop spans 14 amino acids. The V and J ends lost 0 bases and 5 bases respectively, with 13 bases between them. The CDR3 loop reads CSARDQAGLTEAFF. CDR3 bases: TGCAGTGCTAGAGATCAGGCGGGTCTAACTGAAGCTTTCTTT.

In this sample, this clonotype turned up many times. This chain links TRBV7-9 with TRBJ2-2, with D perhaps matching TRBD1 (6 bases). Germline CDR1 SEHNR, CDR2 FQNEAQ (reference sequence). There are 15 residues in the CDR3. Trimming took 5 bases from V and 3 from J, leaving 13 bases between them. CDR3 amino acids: CASSPLQGHTGELFF. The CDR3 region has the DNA TGTGCCAGCAGCCCGTTGCAGGGGCACACCGGGGAGCTGTTTTTT. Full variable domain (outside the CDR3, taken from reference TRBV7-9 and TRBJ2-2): DTGVSQNPRHKITKRGQNVTFRCDPISEHNRLYWYRQTLGQGPEFLTYFQNEAQLEKSRLLSDRFSAERPKGSFSTLEIQRTEQGDSAMYLCASSPLQGHTGELFFGEGSRLTVL.

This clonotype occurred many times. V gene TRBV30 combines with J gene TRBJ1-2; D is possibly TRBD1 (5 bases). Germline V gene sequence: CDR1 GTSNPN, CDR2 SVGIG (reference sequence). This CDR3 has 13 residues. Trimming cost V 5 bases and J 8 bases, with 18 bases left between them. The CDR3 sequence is CAWAGTWIWGYTF. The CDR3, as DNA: TGTGCCTGGGCAGGGACGTGGATTTGGGGCTACACCTTC.

The DNA for the CDR3 is TGTGCCAGCAGCTTAGATATCGGCAGGGGGGCAGAGACCCAGTACTTC. Its translation is CASSLDIGRGAETQYF. The chain carries TRBV7-8 and TRBJ2-3; a weak D match, TRBD1 (7 bases). The DNA end lines up better with TRBJ2-5; the J call may be wrong. This CDR3 spans 16 amino acids. Germline values: CDR1 SGHVS, CDR2 FQNEAQ.

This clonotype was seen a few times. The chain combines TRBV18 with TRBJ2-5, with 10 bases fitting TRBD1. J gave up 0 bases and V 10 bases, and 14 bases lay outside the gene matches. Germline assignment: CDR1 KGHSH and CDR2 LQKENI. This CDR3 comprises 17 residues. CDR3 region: CATSSRTGGAYQETQYF. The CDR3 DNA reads TGTGCCACCTCTTCCAGGACAGGGGGGGCTTACCAAGAGACCCAGTACTTC.

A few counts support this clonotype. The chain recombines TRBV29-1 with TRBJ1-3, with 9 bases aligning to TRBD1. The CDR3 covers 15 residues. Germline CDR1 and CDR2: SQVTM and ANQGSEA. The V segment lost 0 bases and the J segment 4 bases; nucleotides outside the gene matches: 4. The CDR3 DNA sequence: TGCAGCGTTGAAGATCAGGACAGGGGAGGAAACACCATATATTTT. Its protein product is CSVEDQDRGGNTIYF.

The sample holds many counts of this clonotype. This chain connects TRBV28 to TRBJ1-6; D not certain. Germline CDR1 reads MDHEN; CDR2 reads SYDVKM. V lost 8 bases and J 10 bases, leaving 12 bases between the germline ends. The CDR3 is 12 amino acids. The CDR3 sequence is CASGEVDSPLHF. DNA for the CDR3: TGTGCCAGCGGGGAAGTCGACTCACCCCTCCACTTT. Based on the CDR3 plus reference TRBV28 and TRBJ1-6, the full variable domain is DVKVTQSSRYLVKRTGEKVFLECVQDMDHENMFWYRQDPGLGLRLIYFSYDVKMKEKGDIPEGYSVSREKKERFSLILESASTNQTSMYLCASGEVDSPLHFGNGTRLTVT.

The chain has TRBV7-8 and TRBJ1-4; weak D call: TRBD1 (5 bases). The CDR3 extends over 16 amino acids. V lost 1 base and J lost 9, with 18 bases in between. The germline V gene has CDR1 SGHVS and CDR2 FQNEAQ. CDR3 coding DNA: TGTGCCAGCAGCTTAGTTGGGGGTGGTAGGGGTCAAAAACTGTTTTTT. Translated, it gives CASSLVGGGRGQKLFF.

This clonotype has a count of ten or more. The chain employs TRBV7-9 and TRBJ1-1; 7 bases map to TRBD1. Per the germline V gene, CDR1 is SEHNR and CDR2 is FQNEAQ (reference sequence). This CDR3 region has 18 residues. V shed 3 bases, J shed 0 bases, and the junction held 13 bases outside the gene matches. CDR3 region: CASSFPRTGESMNTEAFF. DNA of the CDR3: TGTGCCAGCAGCTTTCCGAGGACAGGAGAATCAATGAACACTGAAGCTTTCTTT.

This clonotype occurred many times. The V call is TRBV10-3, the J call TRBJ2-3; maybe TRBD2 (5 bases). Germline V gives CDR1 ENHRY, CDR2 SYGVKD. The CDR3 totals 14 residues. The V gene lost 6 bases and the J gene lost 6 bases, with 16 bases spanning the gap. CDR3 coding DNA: TGTGCCATCAGCAGCAAGACCACGGGGGATACGCAGTATTTT. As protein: CAISSKTTGDTQYF.

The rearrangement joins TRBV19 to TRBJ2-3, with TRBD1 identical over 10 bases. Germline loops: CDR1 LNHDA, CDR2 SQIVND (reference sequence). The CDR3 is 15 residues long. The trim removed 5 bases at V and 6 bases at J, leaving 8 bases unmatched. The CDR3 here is CASSSRQGASDTQYF. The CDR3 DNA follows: TGTGCCAGTAGTTCGAGACAGGGGGCCTCTGATACGCAGTATTTT. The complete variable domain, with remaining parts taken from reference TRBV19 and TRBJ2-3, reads DGGITQSPKYLFRKEGQNVTLSCEQNLNHDAMYWYRQDPGQGLRLIYYSQIVNDFQKGDIAEGYSVSREKKESFPLTVTSAQKNPTAFYLCASSSRQGASDTQYFGPGTRLTVL.

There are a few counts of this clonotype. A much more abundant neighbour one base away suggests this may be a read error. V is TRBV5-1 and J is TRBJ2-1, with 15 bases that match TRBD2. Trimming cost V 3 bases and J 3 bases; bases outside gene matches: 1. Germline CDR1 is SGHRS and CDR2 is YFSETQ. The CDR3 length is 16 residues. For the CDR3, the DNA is TGCGCCAGCAGCTGGGGACTAGCGGGGGGCTACAATGAGCAGTTCTTC. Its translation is CASSWGLAGGYNEQFF.

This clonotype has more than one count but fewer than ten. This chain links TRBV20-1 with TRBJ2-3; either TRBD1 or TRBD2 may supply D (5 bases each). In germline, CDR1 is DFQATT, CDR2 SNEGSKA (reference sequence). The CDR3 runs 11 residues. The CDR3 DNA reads TGCAGGGGGGTGAACGCTTATACGCAGTATTTT. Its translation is CRGVNAYTQYF.

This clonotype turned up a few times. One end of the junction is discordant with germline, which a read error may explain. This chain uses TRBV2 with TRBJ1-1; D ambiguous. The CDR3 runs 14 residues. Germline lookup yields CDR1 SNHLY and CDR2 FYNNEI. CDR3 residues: CASSGEALSTEAFF. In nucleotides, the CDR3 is TGCGCCAGCAGTGGCGAGGCTTTGAGCACTGAAGCTTTCTTT.

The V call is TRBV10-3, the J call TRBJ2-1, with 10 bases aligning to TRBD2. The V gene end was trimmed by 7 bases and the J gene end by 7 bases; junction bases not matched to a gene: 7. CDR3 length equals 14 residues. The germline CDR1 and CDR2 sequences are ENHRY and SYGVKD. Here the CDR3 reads CAITGLAEGNEQFF. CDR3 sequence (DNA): TGTGCCATCACCGGACTAGCGGAGGGGAATGAGCAGTTCTTC.

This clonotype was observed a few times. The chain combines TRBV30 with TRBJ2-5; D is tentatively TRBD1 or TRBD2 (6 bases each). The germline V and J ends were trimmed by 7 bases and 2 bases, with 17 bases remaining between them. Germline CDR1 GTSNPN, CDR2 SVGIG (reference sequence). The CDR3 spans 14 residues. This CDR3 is CALGGLRGQETQYF. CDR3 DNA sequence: TGTGCCTTAGGGGGGCTGCGGGGACAAGAGACCCAGTACTTC.

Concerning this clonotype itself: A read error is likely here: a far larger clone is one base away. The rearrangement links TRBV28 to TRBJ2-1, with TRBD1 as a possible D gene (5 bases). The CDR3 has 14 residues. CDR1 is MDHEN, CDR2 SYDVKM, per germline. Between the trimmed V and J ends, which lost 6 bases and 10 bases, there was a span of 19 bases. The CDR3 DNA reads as TGTGCCAGCAGACTAACGACAGAACACTACGAGCAGTTCTTC. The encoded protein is CASRLTTEHYEQFF.

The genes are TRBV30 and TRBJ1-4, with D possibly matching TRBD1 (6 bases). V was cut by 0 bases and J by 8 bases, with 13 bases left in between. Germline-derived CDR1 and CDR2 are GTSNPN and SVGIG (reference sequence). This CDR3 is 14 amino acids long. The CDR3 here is CAWSVGRGREKLFF. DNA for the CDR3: TGTGCCTGGAGTGTAGGCAGGGGAAGGGAAAAACTGTTTTTT.

The chain's CDR3 is CASSSRTVPVTQYF. The CDR3, as DNA: TGTGCCAGCAGCTCTCGGACAGTTCCGGTGACCCAGTACTTC. The J gene is TRBJ2-5, the V gene TRBV5-6, with a tentative D call TRBD1 (6 bases). V lost 3 bases, J lost 7 bases, and 16 bases lay in between. This CDR3 has 14 residues. Germline CDR1 and CDR2: SGHDT and YYEEEE.

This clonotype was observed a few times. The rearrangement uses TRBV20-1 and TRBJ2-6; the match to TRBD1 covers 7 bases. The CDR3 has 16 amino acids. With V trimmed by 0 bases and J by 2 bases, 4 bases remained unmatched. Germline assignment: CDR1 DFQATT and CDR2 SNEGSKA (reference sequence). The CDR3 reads CSARDSQGAGANVLTF. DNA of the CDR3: TGCAGTGCTAGAGATTCTCAGGGGGCTGGGGCCAACGTCCTGACTTTC.

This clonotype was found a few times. Here the CDR3 DNA reads TGTGCCAGCAGCCCTAGAGGTGTTCAAGAGACCCAGTACTTC. This encodes CASSPRGVQETQYF. The V and J genes are TRBV3-1 and TRBJ2-5, with D hard to call. In germline, CDR1 is LGHDT, CDR2 YNNKEL (reference sequence). Trimming cost V 4 bases and J 2 bases, with 11 bases left between them. The CDR3 runs to 14 residues.